The T cell receptor (beta chain) under discussion was sequenced for a study of T cell responses to AZD1222 COVID-19 vaccine. Study-wide findings and caveats: Only six or seven AZD1222 recipients tested seropositive at baseline. Females outnumbered males among donors, who were mostly white British; clonal diversity was possibly underestimated.

In regard to this clone: The antigen remains undetermined.

The ends lost 5 bases at V and 5 bases at J; junction bases unmatched: 6. The CDR3 sequence is 15 residues long. Germline CDR1 MNHEY, CDR2 SVGAGI. Combined were second doses at about 4 or about 12 weeks. TCRdb's table, derived via immunoSEQ multiplex PCR, lists solely in-frame clones and lacks some. The sample has 150,000 to 180,000 clones; roughly 90% are singletons. The sequencing used peripheral blood, collected 28 days after the second AZD1222 dose. This sequence was found in an adult who received the AZD1222 COVID-19 vaccine. V gene TRBV6-5 combines with J gene TRBJ1-4; 9 nucleotides match TRBD1. CDR3 sequence: CASSKTGTGNEKLFF. CDR3 in DNA: TGTGCCAGCAGTAAAACCGGGACAGGGAATGAAAAACTGTTTTTT.